This T cell receptor beta chain was sequenced in a study of shared clonotypes between healthy human individuals. Sequenced by immunoSEQ multiplex PCR; TCRdb stores in-frame clones only, minus some. The repertoire holds roughly 2,500,000 clones, with 93% as singletons. As to this clone: As yet, its antigen is unknown.

Notes on the study in general: Approximately 5.1% was the fraction of naive CD4 clonotypes found shared across four donors. The genetic and exposure-history diversity represented was limited by few donors.

The length of the CDR3 is 15 residues. V shed 4 bases, J shed 1 base, and the junction held 4 bases outside the gene matches. CDR1 and CDR2 from the germline V gene are SGHRS and YFSETQ. The sequenced sample was naive CD4+ T cells from PBMCs. Indicated subset: CD45RA+ positively selected. The TCR was taken from a young man in good health. Some clones in this sample may be carry-over from other donors' samples. The chain joins TRBV5-1 to TRBJ1-5; 8 bases are shared with TRBD1. The CDR3 DNA reads TGCGCCAGCAGCGCCGGGACAGGAAGCAATCAGCCCCAGCATTTT. Translated, it gives CASSAGTGSNQPQHF. Variable domain in full (rest from reference TRBV5-1 and TRBJ1-5): KAGVTQTPRYLIKTRGQQVTLSCSPISGHRSVSWYQQTPGQGLQFLFEYFSETQRNKGNFPGRFSGRQFSNSRSEMNVSTLELGDSALYLCASSAGTGSNQPQHFGDGTRLSIL.